This TCR beta chain stems from a study of regulatory T cells. Study observations and caveats: Hydrophobic residues at CDR3 positions 6 and 7 were enriched in conventional CD4+ T cells of CD3G-deficient patients.

Patients aged 2 to 39 years had fewer naive and more memory CD4+ and CD8+ T cells. As concerns this clone: Its cognate antigen is unknown.

The PCR used 52 TRBV and 13 TRBJ primers. The data were produced by immunoSEQ multiplex PCR, yet TCRdb's version contains in-frame clones alone and is incomplete. The sample records 25,000 to 35,000 clones, around 90% being singletons. CDR3 length: 17 residues. V was clipped by 5 bases and J by 1 base, with 21 bases between them. Germline CDR1 MDHEN, CDR2 SYDVKM. Material for sequencing was conventional CD4+ T cells sorted from blood. This sequence joins TRBV28 and TRBJ2-7; D possibly uses TRBD1 or TRBD2 (7 bases each). The origin of this receptor is a person under 35 with CD3G deficiency. In nucleotides, the CDR3 is TGTGCCAGCAGTCCAGGGGGGGCAGGGCTGATGTCCTACGAGCAGTACTTC. It translates to CASSPGGAGLMSYEQYF. Full variable domain (rest looked up from reference TRBV28 and TRBJ2-7): DVKVTQSSRYLVKRTGEKVFLECVQDMDHENMFWYRQDPGLGLRLIYFSYDVKMKEKGDIPEGYSVSREKKERFSLILESASTNQTSMYLCASSPGGAGLMSYEQYFGPGTRLTVT.